This TCR beta chain appears in the sequencing data of a study of shared clonotypes between healthy human individuals. Study-level points and caveats: Sorted-subset sequencing, rarefaction showed, was incomplete despite large depth. Naive subsets usually exceeded memory subsets in estimated richness.

Measured with immunoSEQ multiplex PCR; TCRdb has only the in-frame clones, and not every one. This table has 2 million to 2.5 million clones, 90% to 95% appearing once. Partitioning of CD4+ cells yielded a CD45RA+ naive subset and a CD45RA-negative memory subset. V lost 6 bases, J lost 6 bases, and 14 bases stayed unmatched. The CDR3 loop spans 16 amino acids. CDR1 is KGHSH and CDR2 is LQKENI in the germline V gene. Notes on this clone: Antigen: not known.

This chain links TRBV18 with TRBJ2-3; 8 positions agree with TRBD1. This TCR came from a man aged 18 to 30 in good health. Some clones in this sample may be carry-over from other donors' samples. The sequencing input was naive CD4+ T cells from PBMCs. Documented subset: CD45RA+ positively selected. This CDR3 is CASSPSQTGAWDTQYF. The CDR3 region has the DNA TGTGCCAGCTCCCCAAGCCAGACAGGGGCGTGGGATACGCAGTATTTT.